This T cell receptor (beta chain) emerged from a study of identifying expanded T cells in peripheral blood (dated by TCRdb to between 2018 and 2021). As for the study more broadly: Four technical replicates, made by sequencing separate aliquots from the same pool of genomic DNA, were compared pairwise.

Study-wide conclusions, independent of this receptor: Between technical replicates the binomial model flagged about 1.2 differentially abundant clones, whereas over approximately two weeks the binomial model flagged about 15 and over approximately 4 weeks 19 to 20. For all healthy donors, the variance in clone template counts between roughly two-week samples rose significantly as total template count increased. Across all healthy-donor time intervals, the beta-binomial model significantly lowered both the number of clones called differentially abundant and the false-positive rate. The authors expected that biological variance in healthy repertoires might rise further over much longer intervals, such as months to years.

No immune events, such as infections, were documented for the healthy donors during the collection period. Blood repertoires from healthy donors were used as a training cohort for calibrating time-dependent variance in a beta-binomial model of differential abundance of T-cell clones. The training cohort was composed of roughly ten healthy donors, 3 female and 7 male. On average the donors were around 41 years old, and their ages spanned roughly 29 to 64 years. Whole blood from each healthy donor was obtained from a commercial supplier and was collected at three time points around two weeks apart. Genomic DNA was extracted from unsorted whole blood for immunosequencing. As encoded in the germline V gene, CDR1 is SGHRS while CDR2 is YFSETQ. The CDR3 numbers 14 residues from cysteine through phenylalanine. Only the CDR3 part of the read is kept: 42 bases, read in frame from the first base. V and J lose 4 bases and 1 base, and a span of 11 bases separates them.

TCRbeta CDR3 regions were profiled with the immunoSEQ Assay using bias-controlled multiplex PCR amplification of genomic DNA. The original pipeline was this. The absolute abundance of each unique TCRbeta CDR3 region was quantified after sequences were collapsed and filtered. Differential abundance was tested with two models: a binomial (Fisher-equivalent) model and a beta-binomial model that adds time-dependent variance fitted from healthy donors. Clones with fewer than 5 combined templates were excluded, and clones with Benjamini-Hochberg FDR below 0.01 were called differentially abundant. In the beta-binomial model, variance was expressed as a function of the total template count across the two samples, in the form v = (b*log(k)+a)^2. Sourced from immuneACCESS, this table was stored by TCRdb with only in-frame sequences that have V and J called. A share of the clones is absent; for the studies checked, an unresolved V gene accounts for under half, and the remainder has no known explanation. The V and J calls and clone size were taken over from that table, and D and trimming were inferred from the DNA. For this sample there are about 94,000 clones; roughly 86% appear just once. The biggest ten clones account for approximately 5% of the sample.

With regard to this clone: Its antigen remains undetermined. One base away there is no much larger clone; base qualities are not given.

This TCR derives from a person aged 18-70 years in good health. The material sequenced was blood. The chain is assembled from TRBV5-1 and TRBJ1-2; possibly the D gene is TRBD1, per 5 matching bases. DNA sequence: TGCGCCAGCAGCCCGGACACATTTAACTATGGCTACACCTTC. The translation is CASSPDTFNYGYTF.